Sequencing of this T cell receptor (beta chain) was carried out in a study of blood T cell repertoires in COVID-19. Study at large: Spain, Italy and the United States supplied samples that represented acute and convalescent COVID-19. PBMCs, B-cell-depleted T cells, or T cells were the source of the cDNA or gDNA that made up the material.

Under the authors' procedure: Amplification of reference gene primers was used by the study to estimate nucleated cell counts. The method was immunoSEQ multiplex PCR; TCRdb's version includes in-frame clones alone and lacks a portion of them. V and J calls and clone size are those listed in that table; D and trimming were worked out from the DNA. Of over 200,000 clones in the sample, less than 90% were seen once. The V end was cut by 0 bases, the J end by 7 bases, with 12 bases between. CDR1 and CDR2 (germline): SGDLS, YYNGEE. This CDR3 is built from 14 residues. This clonotype was sampled from a woman of 80 years or more with active or convalescent COVID-19. The sequencing sample was made of peripheral blood. The J gene is TRBJ2-3, the V gene TRBV9; D is perhaps TRBD1 (5 bases). The CDR3 DNA is TGTGCCAGCAGCGTAGAGGTCTCAGGGAATACGCAGTATTTT. This sequence encodes CASSVEVSGNTQYF.